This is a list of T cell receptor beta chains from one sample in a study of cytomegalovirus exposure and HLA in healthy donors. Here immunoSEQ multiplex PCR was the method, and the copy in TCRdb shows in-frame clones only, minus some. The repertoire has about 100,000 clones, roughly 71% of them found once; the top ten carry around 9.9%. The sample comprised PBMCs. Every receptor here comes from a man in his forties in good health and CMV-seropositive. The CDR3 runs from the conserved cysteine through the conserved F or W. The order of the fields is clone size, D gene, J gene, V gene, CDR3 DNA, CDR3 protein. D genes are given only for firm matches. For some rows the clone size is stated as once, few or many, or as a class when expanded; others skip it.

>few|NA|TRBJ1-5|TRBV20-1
TGCAGTGCTAGACAGGGTAAACTCCAGCATTTT
CSARQGKLQHF
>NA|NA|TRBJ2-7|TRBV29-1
TGCAGCGAACGGGACTCCGGGGGCGAGCAGTACTTC
CSERDSGGEQYF
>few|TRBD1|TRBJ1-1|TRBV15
TGTGCCACCAGCATTAGACAGGGGTCCACTGAAGCTTTCTTT
CATSIRQGSTEAFF
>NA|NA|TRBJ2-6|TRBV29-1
TGCAGCGTTGAAGGGCGGACAGTCCGCTCTGGGGCCAACGTCCTGACTTTC
CSVEGRTVRSGANVLTF
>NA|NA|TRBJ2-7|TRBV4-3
TGCGCCAGCAGCCGGGAAGACAGGCCTTCCGACTACGAGCAGTACTTC
CASSREDRPSDYEQYF
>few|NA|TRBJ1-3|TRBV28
TGTGCCACCTTCCCGGCGACAGAATATTCTGGAAACACCATATATTTT
CATFPATEYSGNTIYF
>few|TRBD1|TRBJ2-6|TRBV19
TGTGCCAGTAGTGGACAGGGGGCGCGGGGGGCCAACGTCCTGACTTTC
CASSGQGARGANVLTF
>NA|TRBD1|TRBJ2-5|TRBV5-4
TGTGCCAGCAGCGGGACAGGGGGCCAAGAGACCCAGTACTTC
CASSGTGGQETQYF
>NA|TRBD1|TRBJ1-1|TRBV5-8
TGTGCCAGCAGCAAAGACAGGGAAGACACTGAAGCTTTCTTT
CASSKDREDTEAFF
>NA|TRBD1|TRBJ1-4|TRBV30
TGTGCCTGGTTTTCGACAGGGCAGGAAAAACTGTTTTTT
CAWFSTGQEKLFF
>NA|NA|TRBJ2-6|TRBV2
TGTGCCAGCTGCAGGTCTCCCGGGGCCAACGTCCTGACTTTC
CASCRSPGANVLTF
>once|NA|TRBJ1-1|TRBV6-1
TGTGCCAGCAGTGAAGGGGGGGAGGGGGGAACTTTCCCTGAAGCTTTCTTT
CASSEGGEGGTFPEAFF
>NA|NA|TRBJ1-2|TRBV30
TGTGCCTGTCCAACGGGGGGCGTGGGCTATGGCTACACCTTC
CACPTGGVGYGYTF
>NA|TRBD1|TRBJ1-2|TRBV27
TGTGCCAGCAGGCTCGGACAGGGGGATGGCTACACCTTC
CASRLGQGDGYTF
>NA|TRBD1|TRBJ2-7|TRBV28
TGTGCCAGCAGATCTCCGGGACAGGGAAACTACGAGCAGTACTTC
CASRSPGQGNYEQYF
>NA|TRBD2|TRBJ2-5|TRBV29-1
TGCAGCGTTGTCCCTCTAGCGGACCAAGAGACCCAGTACTTC
CSVVPLADQETQYF
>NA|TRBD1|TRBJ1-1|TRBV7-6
TGTGCCAGCAGCTTAGCCGTGACAGGGAGAACTGAAGCTTTCTTT
CASSLAVTGRTEAFF
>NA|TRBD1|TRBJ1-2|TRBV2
TGTGCCAGTGGACTCGGGACAGGCTTCTATGGCTACACCTTC
CASGLGTGFYGYTF
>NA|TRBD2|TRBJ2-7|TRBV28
TGTGCCAGCACGACTAGCTTCTCCTACGAGCAGTACTTC
CASTTSFSYEQYF
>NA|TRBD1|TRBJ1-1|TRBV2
TGTGCCAGCAGCTCGACAGGGGGGGCCACTGAAGCTTTCTTT
CASSSTGGATEAFF
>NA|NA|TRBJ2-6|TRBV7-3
TGTGCCAGCAGCCTTCAAGGACTAGGGGCCAACGTCCTGACTTTC
CASSLQGLGANVLTF
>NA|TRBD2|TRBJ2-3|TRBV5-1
TGCGCCAGCAGCCTCACTAGCGGGTTTACAGATACGCAGTATTTT
CASSLTSGFTDTQYF
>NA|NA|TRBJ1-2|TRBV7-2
TGTGCCAGCAGCTTCCTCTCTCTGTATGGCTACACCTTC
CASSFLSLYGYTF
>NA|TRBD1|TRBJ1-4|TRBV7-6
TGTGCCAGCAGTCAAAGGGACAGACCTAATGAAAAACTGTTTTTT
CASSQRDRPNEKLFF
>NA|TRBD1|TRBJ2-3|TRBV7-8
TGTGCCAGCAGCTCCACCGTAGGGACAGGGTTTACAGATACGCAGTATTTT
CASSSTVGTGFTDTQYF
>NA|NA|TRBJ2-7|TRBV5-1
NA
CASSLDSGQGGYEQYF
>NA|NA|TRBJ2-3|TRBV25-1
TGTGCCAGCAGTGACCCCGCGGAGGGAATCACAGATACGCAGTATTTT
CASSDPAEGITDTQYF
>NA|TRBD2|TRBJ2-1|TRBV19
TGTGCCAGTAGTATAGGACTAGCGGGAGGGTCCTCCTACAATGAGCAGTTCTTC
CASSIGLAGGSSYNEQFF
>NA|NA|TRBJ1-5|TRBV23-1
TGCGCCAGCAGTCATCTTTCGGGCAGGGGATGGAATCAGCCCCAGCATTTT
CASSHLSGRGWNQPQHF
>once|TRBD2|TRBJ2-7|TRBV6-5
TGTGCCAGCAGTTACTTCGGGGAGGGCGAGCAGTACTTC
CASSYFGEGEQYF